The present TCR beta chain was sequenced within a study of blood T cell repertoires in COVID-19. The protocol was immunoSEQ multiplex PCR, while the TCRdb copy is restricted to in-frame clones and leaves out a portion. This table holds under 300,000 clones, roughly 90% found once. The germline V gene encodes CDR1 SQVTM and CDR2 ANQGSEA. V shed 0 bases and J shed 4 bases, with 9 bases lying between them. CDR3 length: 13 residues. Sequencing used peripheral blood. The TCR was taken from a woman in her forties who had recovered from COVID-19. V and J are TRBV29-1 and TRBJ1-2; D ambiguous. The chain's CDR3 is CSVEDLSPYGYTF. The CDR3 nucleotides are TGCAGCGTTGAAGATTTGAGCCCCTATGGCTACACCTTC.